This T cell receptor (beta chain) derives from a study of T cells in women clearing cervical HPV infection. Study at large: Women with histologically confirmed HPV16-related CIN3 or worse, 2 with invasive cancer, served as cases. Controls were women whose single incident HPV16 infection cleared within 12 months without precancer or cancer. Case blood was drawn when the lesion was first found; control blood after infection became undetectable.

The trim removed 4 bases at V and 4 bases at J, leaving 6 bases unmatched. The length of the CDR3 is 15 residues. Germline CDR1 is SEHNR and CDR2 is FQNEAQ (reference sequence). TCRdb keeps only in-frame clones here, not all; method: immunoSEQ multiplex PCR. The data include approximately 16,000 clones; the top ten clones carry about 10%. Comments on this clone: The CDR3 end falls 3 residues outside the read, so it is completed with the germline J gene.

Cervical HPV DNA detected by MY09/MY11 PCR, typed by dot-blot. This chain uses TRBV7-9 with TRBJ2-1; 8 nucleotides match TRBD1. The sequencing sample was made of blood buffy coat. The TCR sequence derives from a woman aged 18 to 75 with a cervical HPV16 infection that either progressed to CIN3+ or cleared (not recorded which). CDR3 DNA (partial): TGTGCCAGCAGCTCCGGGACAGGTCCTTACAATGAG. This sequence encodes CASSSGTGPYNE. The complete CDR3 sequence is CASSSGTGPYNEQFF.